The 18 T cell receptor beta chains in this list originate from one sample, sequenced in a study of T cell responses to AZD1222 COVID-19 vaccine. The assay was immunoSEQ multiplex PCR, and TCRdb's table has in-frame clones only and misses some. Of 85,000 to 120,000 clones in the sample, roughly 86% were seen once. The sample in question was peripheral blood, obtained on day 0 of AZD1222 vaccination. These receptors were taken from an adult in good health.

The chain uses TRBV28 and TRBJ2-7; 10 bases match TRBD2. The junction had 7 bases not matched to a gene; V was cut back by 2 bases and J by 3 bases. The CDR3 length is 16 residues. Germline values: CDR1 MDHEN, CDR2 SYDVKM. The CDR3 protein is CASSLRTSGGFYEQYF. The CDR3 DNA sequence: TGTGCCAGCAGTTTAAGGACTAGCGGAGGGTTCTACGAGCAGTACTTC.

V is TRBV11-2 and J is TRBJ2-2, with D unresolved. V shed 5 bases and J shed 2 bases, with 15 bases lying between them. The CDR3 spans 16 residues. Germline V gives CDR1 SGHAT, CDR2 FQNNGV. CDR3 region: CASSPPRQLNTGELFF. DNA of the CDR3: TGTGCCAGCAGCCCGCCGAGACAACTTAACACCGGGGAGCTGTTTTTT.

Written as DNA, the CDR3 is TGTGCCAGCAGTGAAATTTTCCGGGGGCAAACTGAAGCTTTCTTT. Protein product: CASSEIFRGQTEAFF. The chain joins TRBV2 to TRBJ1-1; D is perhaps TRBD1 (6 bases). CDR3 length equals 15 residues. Germline CDR1 is SNHLY and CDR2 is FYNNEI. Trimming removed 2 bases at V and 5 bases at J, with 15 bases between.

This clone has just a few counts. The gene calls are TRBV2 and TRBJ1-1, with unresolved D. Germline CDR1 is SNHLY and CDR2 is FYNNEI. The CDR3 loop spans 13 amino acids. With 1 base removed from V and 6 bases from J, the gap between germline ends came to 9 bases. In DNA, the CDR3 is TGTGCCAGCAGTGAAGTCCCTCGGGCTGAAGCTTTCTTT. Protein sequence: CASSEVPRAEAFF.

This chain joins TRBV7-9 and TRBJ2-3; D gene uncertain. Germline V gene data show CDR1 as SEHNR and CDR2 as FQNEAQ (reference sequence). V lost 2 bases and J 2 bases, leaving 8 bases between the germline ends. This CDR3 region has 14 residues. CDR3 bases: TGTGCCAGCAGCTTACACGACTTCACAGATACGCAGTATTTT. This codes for CASSLHDFTDTQYF. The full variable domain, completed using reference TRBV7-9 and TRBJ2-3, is DTGVSQNPRHKITKRGQNVTFRCDPISEHNRLYWYRQTLGQGPEFLTYFQNEAQLEKSRLLSDRFSAERPKGSFSTLEIQRTEQGDSAMYLCASSLHDFTDTQYFGPGTRLTVL.

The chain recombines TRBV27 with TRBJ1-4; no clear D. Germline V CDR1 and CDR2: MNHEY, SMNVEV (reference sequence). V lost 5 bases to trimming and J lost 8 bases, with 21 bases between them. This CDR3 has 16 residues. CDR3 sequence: CASSPAPGRNGEKLFF. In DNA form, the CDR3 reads TGTGCCAGCAGTCCCGCTCCCGGGAGAAACGGGGAAAAACTGTTTTTT.

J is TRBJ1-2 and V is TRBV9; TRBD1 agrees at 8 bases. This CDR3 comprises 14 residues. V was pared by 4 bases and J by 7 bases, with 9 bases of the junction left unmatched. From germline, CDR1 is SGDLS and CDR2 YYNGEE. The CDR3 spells CASSSMTGESGYTF. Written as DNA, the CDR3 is TGTGCCAGCAGCTCGATGACAGGGGAAAGTGGCTACACCTTC.

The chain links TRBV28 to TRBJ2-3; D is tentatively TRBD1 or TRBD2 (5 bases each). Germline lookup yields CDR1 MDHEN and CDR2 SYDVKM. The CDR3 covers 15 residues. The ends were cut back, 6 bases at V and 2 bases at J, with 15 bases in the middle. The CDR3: CASRESGTATDTQYF. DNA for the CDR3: TGTGCCAGCAGGGAGTCGGGGACCGCCACAGATACGCAGTATTTT.

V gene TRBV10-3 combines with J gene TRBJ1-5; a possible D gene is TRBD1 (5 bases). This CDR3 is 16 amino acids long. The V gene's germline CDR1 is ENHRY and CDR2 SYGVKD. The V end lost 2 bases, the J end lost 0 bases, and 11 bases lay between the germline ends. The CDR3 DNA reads TGTGCCATCAGTGAGATGGGGCGGTATAGCAATCAGCCCCAGCATTTT. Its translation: CAISEMGRYSNQPQHF.

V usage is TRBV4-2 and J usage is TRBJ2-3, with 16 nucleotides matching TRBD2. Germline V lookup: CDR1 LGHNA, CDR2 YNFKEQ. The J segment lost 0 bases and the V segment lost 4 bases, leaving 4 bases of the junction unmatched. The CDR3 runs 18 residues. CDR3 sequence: CASSLGTSGGASTDTQYF. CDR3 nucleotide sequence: TGTGCCAGCAGCCTTGGGACTAGCGGGGGGGCTAGCACAGATACGCAGTATTTT.

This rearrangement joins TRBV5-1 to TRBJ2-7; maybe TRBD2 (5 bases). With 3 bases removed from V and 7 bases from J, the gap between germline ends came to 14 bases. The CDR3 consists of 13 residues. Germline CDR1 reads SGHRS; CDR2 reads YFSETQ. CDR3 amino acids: CASSSGEPVEQYF. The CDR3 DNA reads TGCGCCAGCAGCTCTGGGGAGCCCGTAGAGCAGTACTTC.

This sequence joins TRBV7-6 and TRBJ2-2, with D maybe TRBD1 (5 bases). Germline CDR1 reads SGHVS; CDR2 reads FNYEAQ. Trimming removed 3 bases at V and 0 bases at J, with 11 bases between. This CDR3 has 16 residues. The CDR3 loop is CASSLTVMSNTGELFF. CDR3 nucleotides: TGTGCCAGCAGCTTGACAGTGATGTCGAACACCGGGGAGCTGTTTTTT.

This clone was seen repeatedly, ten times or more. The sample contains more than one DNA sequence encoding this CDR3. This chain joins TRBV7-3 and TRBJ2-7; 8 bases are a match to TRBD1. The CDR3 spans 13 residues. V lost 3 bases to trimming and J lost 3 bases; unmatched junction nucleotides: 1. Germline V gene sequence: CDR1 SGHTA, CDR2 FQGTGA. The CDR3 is CASSFGTGYEQYF. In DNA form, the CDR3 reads TGTGCCAGCAGCTTTGGGACAGGCTACGAGCAGTACTTC.

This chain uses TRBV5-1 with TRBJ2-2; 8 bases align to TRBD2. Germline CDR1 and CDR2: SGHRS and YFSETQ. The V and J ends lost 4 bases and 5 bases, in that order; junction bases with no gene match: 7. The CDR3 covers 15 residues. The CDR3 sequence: CASSPSGSSTGELFF. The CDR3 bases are TGCGCCAGCAGCCCGAGCGGGAGTAGTACCGGGGAGCTGTTTTTT.

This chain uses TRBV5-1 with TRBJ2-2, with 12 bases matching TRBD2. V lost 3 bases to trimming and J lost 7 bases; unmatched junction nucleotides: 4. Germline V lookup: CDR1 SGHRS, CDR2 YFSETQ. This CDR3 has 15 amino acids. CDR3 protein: CASSSSGGASGELFF. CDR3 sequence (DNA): TGCGCCAGCAGCTCTAGCGGGGGGGCCAGCGGGGAGCTGTTTTTT.

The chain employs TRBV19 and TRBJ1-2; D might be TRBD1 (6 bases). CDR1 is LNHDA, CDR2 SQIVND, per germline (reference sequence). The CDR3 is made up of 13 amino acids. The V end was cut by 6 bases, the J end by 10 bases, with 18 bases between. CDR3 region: CASRDSTPHDYTF. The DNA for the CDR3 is TGTGCCAGTAGGGACAGTACCCCACACGACTACACCTTC.

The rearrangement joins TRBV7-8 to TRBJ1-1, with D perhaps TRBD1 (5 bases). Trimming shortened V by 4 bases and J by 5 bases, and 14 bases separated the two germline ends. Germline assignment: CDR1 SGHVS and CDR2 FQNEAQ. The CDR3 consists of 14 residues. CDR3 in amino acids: CASSSPGRRTEAFF. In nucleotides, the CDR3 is TGTGCCAGCAGCTCCCCGGGACGAAGAACTGAAGCTTTCTTT. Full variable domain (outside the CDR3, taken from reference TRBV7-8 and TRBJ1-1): GAGVSQSPRYKVAKRGQDVALRCDPISGHVSLFWYQQALGQGPEFLTYFQNEAQLDKSGLPSDRFFAERPEGSVSTLKIQRTQQEDSAVYLCASSSPGRRTEAFFGQGTRLTVV.

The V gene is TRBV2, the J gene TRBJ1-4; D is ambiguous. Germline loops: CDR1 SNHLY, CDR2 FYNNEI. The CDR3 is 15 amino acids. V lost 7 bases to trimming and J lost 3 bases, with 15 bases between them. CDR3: CASTQRGWANEKLFF. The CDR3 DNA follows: TGTGCCAGCACCCAAAGAGGGTGGGCTAATGAAAAACTGTTTTTT.